This T cell receptor (beta chain) was sequenced during a study of OX40 agonist ivuxolimab in advanced cancers. Study-wide results and limits: Specificity for antigen went undetermined in the expanded peripheral T cells. The CD4+ and CD8+ T cells in the blood had expanded clonally by week 6 at 0.1 to 3.0 mg/kg. Some of the nonresponding patients also showed low levels of normalized T-cell clonal expansion. Averaging showed that CD8+ T cells had more expanded clones than CD4+ did.

As concerns this clone: No antigen is known for it.

This CDR3 is 15 amino acids long. CDR1 MNHEY and CDR2 SVGAGI come from the germline V gene. Trimming took 5 bases from V and 3 from J; bases not matched to a gene: 7. Produced via immunoSEQ multiplex PCR; TCRdb's table is partial and in-frame only. The sample comprises some 70,000 clones, roughly nine tenths of which are singletons, and under 1.1% rests with the top ten. V and J are TRBV6-5 and TRBJ2-3, with 8 bases matching TRBD2. The clonotype comes from an adult with an advanced solid tumor such as melanoma, head and neck, liver or kidney cancer. This specimen consisted of CD4+ or CD8+ T cells sorted from blood, obtained in a trial of the OX40 agonist ivuxolimab. The CDR3 coding sequence is TGTGCCAGCAGTCGGACTAGCTGGGTGACAGATACGCAGTATTTT. Its protein is CASSRTSWVTDTQYF.